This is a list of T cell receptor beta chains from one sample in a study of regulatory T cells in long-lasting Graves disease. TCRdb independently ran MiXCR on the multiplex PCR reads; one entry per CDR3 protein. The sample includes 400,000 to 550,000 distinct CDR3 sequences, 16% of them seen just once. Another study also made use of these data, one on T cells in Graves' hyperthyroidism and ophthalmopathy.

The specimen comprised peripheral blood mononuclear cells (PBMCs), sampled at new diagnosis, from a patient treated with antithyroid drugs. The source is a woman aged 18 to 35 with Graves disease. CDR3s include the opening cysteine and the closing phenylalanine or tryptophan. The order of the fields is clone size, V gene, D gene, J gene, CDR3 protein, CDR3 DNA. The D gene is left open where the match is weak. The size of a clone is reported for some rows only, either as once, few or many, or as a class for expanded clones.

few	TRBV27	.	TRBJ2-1	CASRETYNEQFF	TGTGCCAGCCGGGAGACCTACAATGAGCAGTTCTTC
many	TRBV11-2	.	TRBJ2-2	CASSFHGFHGELFF	TGTGCCAGCAGCTTTCACGGTTTCCACGGGGAGCTGTTTTTT
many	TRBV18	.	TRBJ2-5	CASSPPTETQYF	TGTGCCAGCTCACCACCGACAGAGACCCAGTACTTC
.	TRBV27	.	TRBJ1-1	CASSLRGADTEAFF	TGTGCCAGCAGTTTACGGGGGGCGGACACTGAAGCTTTCTTT
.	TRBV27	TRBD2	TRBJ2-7	CASSLTGLAGEQYF	TGTGCCAGCAGTTTAACGGGACTAGCGGGAGAGCAGTACTTC
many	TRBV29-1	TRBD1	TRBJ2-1	CSAPGQGGAYNEQFF	TGCAGCGCCCCGGGACAGGGGGGCGCCTACAATGAGCAGTTCTTC
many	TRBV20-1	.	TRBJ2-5	CSARGSGRKTQYF	TGCAGTGCTAGAGGGAGCGGGCGGAAGACCCAGTACTTC
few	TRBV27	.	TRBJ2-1	CASSRDNDNEQFF	TGTGCCAGCAGCCGGGACAACGACAATGAGCAGTTCTTC
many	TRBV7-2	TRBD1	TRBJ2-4	CASSFLTGERNIQYF	TGTGCCAGCAGCTTCCTGACAGGGGAACGGAACATTCAGTACTTC
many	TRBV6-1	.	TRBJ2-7	CASRLSVTYEQYF	TGTGCCAGCAGACTGAGCGTTACCTACGAGCAGTACTTC
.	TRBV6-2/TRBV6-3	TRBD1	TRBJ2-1	CASSYGGTGDYNEQFF	TGTGCCAGCAGTTACGGGGGGACAGGGGACTACAATGAGCAGTTCTTC
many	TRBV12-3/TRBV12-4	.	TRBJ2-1	CASTTGITTYNEQFF	TGTGCCAGCACCACCGGGATAACCACCTACAATGAGCAGTTCTTC
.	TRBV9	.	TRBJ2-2	CASSVDAQGANTGELFF	TGTGCCAGCAGCGTAGACGCTCAGGGAGCGAACACCGGGGAGCTGTTTTTT
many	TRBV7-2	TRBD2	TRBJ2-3	CASSLSGRVGDTQYF	TGTGCCAGCAGCTTATCAGGGAGGGTAGGAGATACGCAGTATTTT
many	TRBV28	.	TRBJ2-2	CASTRSGGNGELFF	TGTGCCAGCACTAGGAGTGGGGGGAACGGGGAGCTGTTTTTT
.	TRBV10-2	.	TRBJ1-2	CASSESGEPANYGYTF	TGCGCCAGCAGTGAGTCGGGGGAGCCCGCTAACTATGGCTACACCTTC
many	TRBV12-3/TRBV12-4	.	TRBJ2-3	CASRAGTLRDTDTQYF	TGTGCCAGCAGAGCCGGGACCCTACGAGACACAGATACGCAGTATTTT
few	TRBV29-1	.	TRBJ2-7	CSVASGLGGQYF	TGCAGCGTTGCTAGCGGCCTAGGGGGGCAGTACTTC
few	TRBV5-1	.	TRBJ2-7	CASSLGSYGKMDEQYF	TGCGCCAGCAGCTTGGGGTCTTACGGGAAAATGGACGAGCAGTACTTC
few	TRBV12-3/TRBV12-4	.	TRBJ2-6	CASSAPVSSGANALTF	TGTGCCAGCAGTGCTCCCGTCAGCTCTGGGGCCAACGCCCTGACTTTC
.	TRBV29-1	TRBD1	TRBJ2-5	CSVQGGQGGGQETQYF	TGCAGCGTTCAGGGGGGACAGGGAGGGGGTCAAGAGACCCAGTACTTC
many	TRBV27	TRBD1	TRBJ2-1	CASSFGQGRQFF	TGTGCCAGCAGTTTCGGACAGGGGCGACAGTTCTTC
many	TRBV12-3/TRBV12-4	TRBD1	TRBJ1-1	CASRKRTDRGTEAFF	TGTGCCAGCAGAAAACGAACGGACAGGGGCACTGAAGCTTTCTTT
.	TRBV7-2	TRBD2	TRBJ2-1	CASSQKLAGAYNEQFF	TGTGCCAGCAGCCAAAAATTAGCGGGAGCGTACAATGAGCAGTTCTTC
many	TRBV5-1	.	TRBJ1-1	CASSYGDTEAFF	TGCGCCAGCAGCTACGGGGACACTGAAGCTTTCTTT
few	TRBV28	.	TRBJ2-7	CASSLNNLSGLSYVQYF	TGTGCCAGCAGTTTGAACAACCTTAGCGGATTATCCTACGTGCAGTACTTC
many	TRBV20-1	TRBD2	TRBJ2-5	CSAQTSVFETQYF	TGCAGTGCACAGACTAGCGTGTTCGAGACCCAGTACTTC
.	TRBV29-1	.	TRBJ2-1	CSVDGTTRSYNEQFF	TGCAGCGTTGACGGGACCACCCGCTCCTACAATGAGCAGTTCTTC
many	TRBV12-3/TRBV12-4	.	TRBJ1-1	CASSFFGGKTEAFF	TGTGCCAGCAGTTTCTTTGGGGGCAAGACTGAAGCTTTCTTT
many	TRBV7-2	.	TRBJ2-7	CASSDSTEVNSYEQYF	TGTGCCAGCAGCGATAGTACAGAGGTTAACTCCTACGAGCAGTACTTC
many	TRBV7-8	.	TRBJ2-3	CASSLSLVAGTSTDTQYF	TGTGCCAGCAGCTTGTCCCTCGTTGCGGGGACTAGCACAGATACGCAGTATTTT
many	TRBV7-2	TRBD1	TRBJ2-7	CASHDRGQYEQYF	TGTGCCAGCCACGACAGGGGGCAATACGAGCAGTACTTC
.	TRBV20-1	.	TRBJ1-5	CSARDGGRGNQPQHF	TGCAGTGCTAGAGATGGGGGAAGGGGCAATCAGCCCCAGCATTTT
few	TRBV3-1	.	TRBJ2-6	CASSQDYDRTSGANVLTF	TGTGCCAGCAGCCAAGATTACGACAGGACCTCTGGGGCCAACGTCCTGACTTTC
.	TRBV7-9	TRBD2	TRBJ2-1	CASSLPRTRHEQFF	TGTGCCAGCAGCTTACCCAGGACTAGACATGAGCAGTTCTTC
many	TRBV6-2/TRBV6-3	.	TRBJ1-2	CASKPPQTYGYTF	TGTGCCAGCAAGCCCCCCCAGACGTATGGCTACACCTTC
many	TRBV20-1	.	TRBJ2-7	CSARTVTSPSYEQYF	TGCAGTGCTAGGACAGTTACATCCCCGTCCTACGAGCAGTACTTC
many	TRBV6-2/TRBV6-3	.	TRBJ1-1	CASSYSGGTEAFF	TGTGCCAGCAGTTACTCGGGAGGCACTGAAGCTTTCTTT
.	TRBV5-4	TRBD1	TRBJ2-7	CASSHPDRRSSYEQYF	TGTGCCAGCAGCCATCCGGACAGGAGGAGCTCCTACGAGCAGTACTTC
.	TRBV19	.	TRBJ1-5	CASREGSMNQPQHF	TGTGCCAGTAGAGAGGGCAGTATGAATCAGCCCCAGCATTTT
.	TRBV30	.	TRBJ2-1	CAWSLGTGVRLAGASEQFF	TGTGCCTGGTCACTCGGGACAGGGGTCAGGCTAGCGGGAGCTTCTGAGCAGTTCTTC
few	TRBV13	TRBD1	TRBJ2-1	CASSPTGINEQFF	TGTGCCAGCAGCCCGACAGGGATCAATGAGCAGTTCTTC
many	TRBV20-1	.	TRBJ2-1	CSPESDGEQFF	TGCAGTCCCGAGAGCGACGGGGAGCAGTTCTTC
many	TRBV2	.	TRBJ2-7	CASSPVPDPGSYEQYF	TGTGCCAGCAGTCCGGTTCCGGACCCGGGCTCCTACGAGCAGTACTTC
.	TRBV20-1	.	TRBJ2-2	CSARDWREGTGELFF	TGCAGTGCTAGAGATTGGCGGGAAGGGACCGGGGAGCTGTTTTTT
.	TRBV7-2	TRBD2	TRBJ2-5	CASSLSGRTETQYF	TGTGCCAGCAGCTTAAGCGGGAGGACGGAGACCCAGTACTTC
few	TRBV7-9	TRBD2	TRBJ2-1	CASSLAVGTSGRFDNEQFF	TGTGCCAGCAGCTTAGCCGTCGGGACTAGCGGGAGATTTGACAATGAGCAGTTCTTC
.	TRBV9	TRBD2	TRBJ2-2	CASSEIAGATGELFF	TGTGCCAGCAGCGAAATAGCGGGGGCCACCGGGGAGCTGTTTTTT
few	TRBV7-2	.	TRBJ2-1	CASSLSLENNEQFF	TGTGCCAGCAGCTTAAGCCTAGAAAACAATGAGCAGTTCTTC
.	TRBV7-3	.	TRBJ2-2	CASSVALGGELFF	TGTGCCAGCAGCGTAGCGCTGGGCGGGGAGCTGTTTTTT
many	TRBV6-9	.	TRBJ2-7	CASSYESYEQYF	TGTGCCAGCAGTTATGAATCATACGAGCAGTACTTC
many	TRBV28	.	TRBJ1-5	CASSPTLTGYNQPQHF	TGTGCCAGCAGCCCTACCCTTACAGGGTACAATCAGCCCCAGCATTTT
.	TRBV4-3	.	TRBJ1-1	CASSQTDRFAEAFF	TGCGCCAGCAGCCAAACCGACAGGTTTGCTGAAGCTTTCTTT
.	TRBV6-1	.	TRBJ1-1	CASKDTEAFF	TGTGCCAGCAAGGACACTGAAGCTTTCTTT
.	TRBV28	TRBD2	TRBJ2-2	CASSSLGGEAGELFF	TGTGCCAGCAGTTCCTTGGGGGGGGAGGCCGGGGAGCTGTTTTTT
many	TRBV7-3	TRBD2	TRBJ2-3	CASSATGTSADTQYF	TGTGCCAGCAGCGCAACCGGGACTAGCGCGGATACGCAGTATTTT
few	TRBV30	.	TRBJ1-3	CAWRRPGGNTIYF	TGTGCCTGGAGACGACCCGGGGGAAACACCATATATTTT